Below, 32 T cell receptor beta chains from the same sample are listed, as sequenced in a study of T cells expressing NK-cell markers. TCRdb re-called the 5' RACE reads and gives one entry per CDR3 protein, without DNA. Found here are about 390,000 distinct CDR3 sequences; the top ten clones hold over 8.5%. Sequenced sample: blood T cells: a sorted CD56 or NKG2C T cell subset, CD4+ or CD8+ T cells, or bulk PBMC T cells (not recorded which). The receptors here all came from a woman between 45 and 60 years old in good health.

This chain connects TRBV7-9 to TRBJ2-1; the TCRdb call, TRBD1, lacks DNA for checking. The CDR3 is 16 residues long. Germline V gene data show CDR1 as SEHNR and CDR2 as FQNEAQ (reference sequence). This CDR3 is CASSLIGGGGGREQFF.

The chain employs TRBV20-1 and TRBJ2-7. The CDR3 contains 15 residues. Germline CDR1 reads DFQATT; CDR2 reads SNEGSKA (reference sequence). The CDR3 reads CSARDNQEWAYEQYF.

V gene TRBV20-1 combines with J gene TRBJ2-1; TCRdb picks TRBD1, but there is no DNA to check that call. This CDR3 has 15 residues. Germline V gene sequence: CDR1 DFQATT, CDR2 SNEGSKA (reference sequence). This CDR3 is CSARVGTFSYNEQFF.

The V gene is TRBV7-8, the J gene TRBJ2-1. The CDR3 is 15 residues long. Germline values: CDR1 SGHVS, CDR2 FQNEAQ. CDR3 loop: CASVYMGRSYNEQFF.

This chain's CDR3 is CATSDGTDGYTF. The chain recombines TRBV24-1 with TRBJ1-2; TCRdb outputs TRBD1, but without DNA this stays unchecked. The CDR3 extends over 12 amino acids. Germline CDR1 KGHDR, CDR2 SFDVKD.

The chain links TRBV25-1 to TRBJ1-2; TCRdb proposes TRBD1, but this gene call is untestable without DNA. The CDR3 totals 13 residues. Germline CDR1 reads MGHDK; CDR2 reads SYGVNS. CDR3: CASSKGTGYGYTF.

The chain recombines TRBV19 with TRBJ1-5. The CDR3 is 14 residues long. Germline values: CDR1 LNHDA, CDR2 SQIVND (reference sequence). The CDR3 protein is CASSIVSLGQPQHF.

The chain links TRBV6-6 to TRBJ2-1. This CDR3 region has 14 residues. Germline V gene lookup returns CDR1 MNHNY and CDR2 SVGAGI (reference sequence). CDR3: CASILGTAYNEQFF.

The rearrangement links TRBV5-1 to TRBJ1-1; TCRdb lists TRBD1, though no DNA is available to test this call. The CDR3 is made up of 14 amino acids. Germline CDR1 is SGHRS and CDR2 is YFSETQ. This CDR3 is CASSLGAGLTEAFF. Based on the CDR3 plus reference TRBV5-1 and TRBJ1-1, the full variable domain is KAGVTQTPRYLIKTRGQQVTLSCSPISGHRSVSWYQQTPGQGLQFLFEYFSETQRNKGNFPGRFSGRQFSNSRSEMNVSTLELGDSALYLCASSLGAGLTEAFFGQGTRLTVV.

This chain uses TRBV10-3 with TRBJ2-3; TCRdb's D call of TRBD2 is untestable without DNA. The germline V gene has CDR1 ENHRY and CDR2 SYGVKD. This CDR3 comprises 16 residues. CDR3: CAISLTSGGNTDTQYF.

The chain has TRBV4-2 and TRBJ1-1; TCRdb's D gene call, TRBD1, goes unchecked for lack of DNA. Germline CDR1 reads LGHNA; CDR2 reads YNFKEQ. The CDR3 sequence is 12 residues long. The CDR3 sequence is CASNPGGTEAFF.

V is TRBV5-1 and J is TRBJ2-2; the D call of TRBD2 rests on TCRdb alone, since no DNA is present to check it. Germline V lookup: CDR1 SGHRS, CDR2 YFSETQ. There are 15 residues in the CDR3. This CDR3 is CASSRGLAGAGELFF.

The genes are TRBV6-5 and TRBJ2-1; TCRdb's assignment of TRBD2 cannot be checked, as there is no DNA. Looked up from germline, CDR1 is MNHEY and CDR2 is SVGAGI. This CDR3 region has 15 residues. The chain's CDR3 is CASSYSPGGLNEQFF.

The V gene is TRBV6-5, the J gene TRBJ1-4; TCRdb returns TRBD1, unconfirmable since there is no DNA. The germline V gene has CDR1 MNHEY and CDR2 SVGAGI. The CDR3 is 17 residues long. The CDR3 loop is CASSSSTNDREEEKLFF.

The rearrangement links TRBV7-8 to TRBJ1-6. This CDR3 region has 15 residues. Germline CDR1 is SGHVS and CDR2 is FQNEAQ. CDR3 sequence: CASSLAETVNSPLHF.

The chain employs TRBV30 and TRBJ2-1; no DNA is available, so the TRBD2 call from TCRdb remains unchecked. The CDR3 is made up of 15 amino acids. Germline loops: CDR1 GTSNPN, CDR2 SVGIG (reference sequence). CDR3 residues: CAWSHIAVIYNEQFF.

This chain connects TRBV9 to TRBJ2-7; TCRdb picks TRBD2, but there is no DNA to check that call. The germline V gene encodes CDR1 SGDLS and CDR2 YYNGEE. The CDR3 is 14 residues long. The CDR3 reads CASSASGLAGEQYF.

The chain has TRBV5-1 and TRBJ1-1; with no DNA, the TCRdb D assignment of TRBD1 cannot be verified. The CDR3 extends over 14 amino acids. Germline CDR1 is SGHRS and CDR2 is YFSETQ. The CDR3 sequence is CASSLVTGNTEAFF. The full variable domain, rest sourced from reference TRBV5-1 and TRBJ1-1, is KAGVTQTPRYLIKTRGQQVTLSCSPISGHRSVSWYQQTPGQGLQFLFEYFSETQRNKGNFPGRFSGRQFSNSRSEMNVSTLELGDSALYLCASSLVTGNTEAFFGQGTRLTVV.

The J gene is TRBJ2-1, the V gene TRBV5-5; the TRBD2 assignment by TCRdb is unverifiable without DNA. This CDR3 spans 14 amino acids. The germline CDR1 and CDR2 sequences are SGHKS and YYEKEE (reference sequence). The CDR3: CASTLREGPYEQFF.

The chain joins TRBV10-3 to TRBJ1-4; TCRdb's D gene call, TRBD1, goes unchecked for lack of DNA. CDR3 length: 14 residues. In germline, CDR1 is ENHRY, CDR2 SYGVKD. The CDR3 protein is CAISTGRTNEKLFF.

V gene TRBV27 combines with J gene TRBJ2-7; lacking DNA, the TRBD1 call made by TCRdb goes unchecked. Germline V gives CDR1 MNHEY, CDR2 SMNVEV (reference sequence). The length of the CDR3 is 16 residues. This CDR3 is CASSTYFGRATYEQYF.

CDR3 residues: CATWTAPGTEAFF. The rearrangement links TRBV10-3 to TRBJ1-1; TCRdb lists TRBD1, though no DNA is available to test this call. This CDR3 has 13 residues. Germline values: CDR1 ENHRY, CDR2 SYGVKD.

The chain uses TRBV28 and TRBJ1-2; without DNA, the TCRdb call of TRBD1 cannot be checked. This CDR3 has 13 amino acids. The germline gives CDR1 MDHEN, CDR2 SYDVKM. CDR3 loop: CASPGQGEGGYTF.

The chain joins TRBV18 to TRBJ2-1; no DNA is available, so the TRBD2 call from TCRdb remains unchecked. The germline V gene encodes CDR1 KGHSH and CDR2 LQKENI. This CDR3 comprises 16 residues. The CDR3 loop reads CASSPKASGTYNEQFF.

V and J are TRBV28 and TRBJ2-3; TCRdb gives TRBD2 as the D gene, but with no DNA this cannot be confirmed. This CDR3 is 16 amino acids long. Germline V gene sequence: CDR1 MDHEN, CDR2 SYDVKM. CDR3 region: CASLSVAGGLEDTQYF.

V gene TRBV7-9 combines with J gene TRBJ2-1; TCRdb's assignment of TRBD2 cannot be checked, as there is no DNA. Germline V gives CDR1 SEHNR, CDR2 FQNEAQ (reference sequence). This CDR3 region has 12 residues. The CDR3 loop reads CASSLAGGTVFF.

The chain couples TRBV2 to TRBJ2-5. Germline V lookup: CDR1 SNHLY, CDR2 FYNNEI. The CDR3 covers 12 residues. The CDR3 here is CASTPAQETQYF.

The chain uses TRBV27 and TRBJ2-1; the D call of TRBD1 rests on TCRdb alone, since no DNA is present to check it. The germline CDR1 and CDR2 sequences are MNHEY and SMNVEV (reference sequence). The CDR3 is made up of 16 amino acids. CDR3 loop: CASSPTPGQGGNEQFF.

The genes are TRBV5-1 and TRBJ1-4. The CDR3 has 18 amino acids. The germline V gene encodes CDR1 SGHRS and CDR2 YFSETQ. The CDR3 reads CASSLGAASTATNEKLFF.

The chain links TRBV20-1 to TRBJ2-2; TCRdb gives TRBD2 as the D gene, but with no DNA this cannot be confirmed. Germline-derived CDR1 and CDR2 are DFQATT and SNEGSKA (reference sequence). There are 14 residues in the CDR3. This CDR3 is CSAPGLAGTGELFF.

V gene TRBV12-3 or TRBV12-4 combines with J gene TRBJ2-3; TCRdb reports TRBD2, a call that lacks DNA to check it against. The CDR3 is made up of 18 amino acids. The CDR3 sequence is CASSLRRLAGPSTDTQYF.

V is TRBV12-3 or TRBV12-4 and J is TRBJ1-4; TCRdb indicates TRBD1, and absent DNA this call remains unverified. CDR3 size: 14 residues. CDR3 sequence: CASSRGGGNEKLFF.